The source of this T cell receptor (beta chain) is a study of regulatory T cells in long-lasting Graves disease. Regarding the study as a whole: Accuracy was possibly reduced by small sample size.

This clonotype was found many times. Its antigen is undetermined. HTBI primers from iRepertoire and Arm-PCR of CDR3 regions yielded the TCR beta libraries. TCRdb re-called the multiplex PCR reads with MiXCR, one entry per CDR3 protein. The table lists fewer than 400,000 distinct CDR3 sequences, about 20% of them singletons. Indicated time point: newly diagnosed GD, antithyroid drugs for less than 3 months. After RNA was extracted from PBMCs, the TCR library was made from it. This TCR derives from a female donor with Graves disease. Sequencing was performed on peripheral blood mononuclear cells (PBMCs), taken at new diagnosis, from a patient treated with antithyroid drugs.

CDR3 bases: TGTGCCAGCAGTTTCACAGGGGGCCGGGAGGAAAAACTGTTTTTT. Translated: CASSFTGGREEKLFF. V usage is TRBV27 and J usage is TRBJ1-4; TRBD1 matches 9 bases. Trimming at V came to 3 bases and at J to 8 bases, leaving 7 bases not matched to a gene. There are 15 residues in the CDR3. Per the germline V gene, CDR1 is MNHEY and CDR2 is SMNVEV (reference sequence).